This T cell receptor beta chain came from a study of T cells in localized non-small cell lung cancer. Study-level points and caveats: Those with higher blood T cell density had longer overall survival. Appearances in adjacent lung were noted for a median approximately 50 of the top 100 tumor clones. Owing to sequencing of a solitary tumor region, heterogeneity cannot be discounted.

Worth noting for this clone: The antigen remains undetermined.

Assay: immunoSEQ multiplex PCR; the TCRdb copy retains only in-frame clones and omits some. The profile covers fewer than 40,000 clones, with around 93% appearing a single time and roughly 7.9% taken by the ten largest. The TCR sequence derives from a female donor over 55 with stage I lung adenocarcinoma. Sequenced here: peripheral blood, sampled before any cancer treatment.

The CDR3: CASSQDTASGNTIYF. The CDR3 DNA reads TGTGCCAGCAGCCAAGATACAGCTTCTGGAAACACCATATATTTT. The gene calls are TRBV4-2 and TRBJ1-3, with D uncertain. V shed 0 bases and J shed 1 base, with 7 bases lying between them. The CDR3 is 15 amino acids. CDR1 and CDR2 (germline): LGHNA, YNFKEQ.